This T cell receptor (beta chain) emerged from a study of cytomegalovirus exposure and HLA in healthy donors. Here immunoSEQ multiplex PCR was the method, and the copy in TCRdb shows in-frame clones only, minus some. The data hold under 250,000 clones, with 75% to 90% observed a single time. With regard to this clone: Antigen: not known.

Study observations and caveats: It was reported that the classifier diagnosed cytomegalovirus status with high specificity and sensitivity in both the original and validation cohorts. One later analysis, an examination of the 120 validation repertoires, found that first-cohort TCR clusters tended to co-occur in them.

CDR1 and CDR2 (germline): MGHRA, YSYEKL. V lost 6 bases and J lost 6, with 14 bases in between. CDR3 length equals 14 residues. Sequenced input: PBMCs. This clonotype originated in a woman between 18 and 29 years old in good health and CMV-seronegative. The J gene is TRBJ1-4, the V gene TRBV4-1, with D perhaps matching TRBD1 (5 bases). The chain's CDR3 is CASRAAGTDEKLFF. The DNA for the CDR3 is TGCGCCAGCAGGGCAGCTGGGACGGATGAAAAACTGTTTTTT.